This entry lists 20 T cell receptor beta chains sequenced from one sample in a study of T cells expressing NK-cell markers. TCRdb reanalyzed the 5' RACE reads, giving one entry per CDR3 protein sequence and no DNA. Its table lists 160,000 or so distinct CDR3 sequences. Sequencing used blood T cells: a sorted CD56 or NKG2C T cell subset, CD4+ or CD8+ T cells, or bulk PBMC T cells (not recorded which). These receptors were taken from a woman aged 18-69 years in good health.

The chain is built from TRBV27 and TRBJ2-7; the D call of TRBD1 rests on TCRdb alone, since no DNA is present to check it. Germline CDR1 and CDR2: MNHEY and SMNVEV (reference sequence). The CDR3 is 14 residues long. The CDR3 region is CASSWAGVSYEQYF.

V usage is TRBV7-9 and J usage is TRBJ1-2; with no DNA, the TCRdb D assignment of TRBD1 cannot be verified. Germline CDR1 is SEHNR and CDR2 is FQNEAQ (reference sequence). CDR3 length equals 16 residues. The CDR3 here is CASSSGRAHHMYGYTF.

This sequence joins TRBV5-1 and TRBJ1-6. This CDR3 contains 15 residues. Germline V lookup: CDR1 SGHRS, CDR2 YFSETQ. The CDR3: CASSEDGLHGSPLHF.

This chain links TRBV20-1 with TRBJ2-7; TCRdb lists TRBD2, though no DNA is available to test this call. Germline loops: CDR1 DFQATT, CDR2 SNEGSKA (reference sequence). The CDR3 consists of 15 residues. CDR3 protein: CSARAEGYPYTQQYF.

This chain connects TRBV15 to TRBJ2-5. The length of the CDR3 is 13 residues. Germline-derived CDR1 and CDR2 are LNHNV and YYDKDF (reference sequence). The CDR3 sequence: CATSRDGLETQYF.

The chain couples TRBV28 to TRBJ2-1; with no DNA, the TCRdb D assignment of TRBD1 cannot be verified. CDR3 length: 16 residues. CDR1 MDHEN and CDR2 SYDVKM come from the germline V gene. CDR3 sequence: CASSRKQGGPYNEQFF.

The chain recombines TRBV5-1 with TRBJ2-3; TCRdb picks TRBD2, but there is no DNA to check that call. The CDR3 has 16 residues. Per the germline V gene, CDR1 is SGHRS and CDR2 is YFSETQ. CDR3: CASTWTSGRVADTQYF.

The V call is TRBV6-1, the J call TRBJ2-7; TCRdb returns TRBD1, unconfirmable since there is no DNA. CDR3 length equals 15 residues. The V gene's germline CDR1 is MNHNS and CDR2 SASEGT. The CDR3 loop is CASSRGQGINYEQYF.

This chain joins TRBV19 and TRBJ2-7. The CDR3 extends over 12 amino acids. Germline V gene sequence: CDR1 LNHDA, CDR2 SQIVND (reference sequence). Here the CDR3 reads CASKAASYEQYF.

The chain recombines TRBV19 with TRBJ1-1; TCRdb's D gene call, TRBD1, goes unchecked for lack of DNA. This CDR3 is built from 14 residues. Per the germline V gene, CDR1 is LNHDA and CDR2 is SQIVND (reference sequence). This chain's CDR3 is CASSTPSKNTEAFF.

The chain carries TRBV12-3 or TRBV12-4 and TRBJ2-1; TCRdb designates TRBD1, a call that cannot be tested without DNA. CDR3 length: 14 amino acids. This chain's CDR3 is CASRLGPPYNEQFF.

The chain joins TRBV5-1 to TRBJ1-1; the TCRdb call, TRBD1, lacks DNA for checking. Looked up from germline, CDR1 is SGHRS and CDR2 is YFSETQ. This CDR3 region has 15 residues. CDR3: CASSLVPGTDTEAFF.

The chain recombines TRBV20-1 with TRBJ2-1; absent DNA, TCRdb's TRBD1 call cannot be checked. CDR1 is DFQATT, CDR2 SNEGSKA, per germline (reference sequence). The CDR3 length is 14 residues. The CDR3 sequence: CSARTGQGRDEQFF.

CDR3 loop: CAIGLAGGGGEQFF. This chain uses TRBV10-3 with TRBJ2-1; TCRdb selects TRBD2, and the lack of DNA leaves this call unchecked. Per germline, CDR1 ENHRY and CDR2 SYGVKD. The CDR3 runs to 14 residues.

The chain is built from TRBV9 and TRBJ2-3. The CDR3 is 14 residues long. Germline V lookup: CDR1 SGDLS, CDR2 YYNGEE. CDR3: CASSVGGTSDTQYF.

V usage is TRBV15 and J usage is TRBJ2-7; TCRdb's D call, TRBD1, is unchecked because there is no DNA. Germline-derived CDR1 and CDR2 are LNHNV and YYDKDF (reference sequence). This CDR3 has 14 residues. The CDR3 is CATSRDRGPYEQYF.

This chain links TRBV10-3 with TRBJ2-7; the TCRdb D gene call, TRBD1, has no DNA to confirm it. The CDR3 spans 13 residues. Looked up from germline, CDR1 is ENHRY and CDR2 is SYGVKD. The CDR3 loop reads CAISVGGDYEQYF.

The chain joins TRBV5-4 to TRBJ2-1; the D call of TRBD2 rests on TCRdb alone, since no DNA is present to check it. CDR3 size: 15 residues. Looked up from germline, CDR1 is SGHNT and CDR2 is YYREEE (reference sequence). This CDR3 reads CASSGSGSPAFGQFF.

The V gene is TRBV3-1, the J gene TRBJ2-7; TCRdb selects TRBD2, and the lack of DNA leaves this call unchecked. In germline, CDR1 is LGHDT, CDR2 YNNKEL (reference sequence). This CDR3 spans 14 amino acids. CDR3 protein: CASSQARFGYEQYF.

The CDR3 here is CASSWGAANTGELFF. The V and J genes are TRBV12-3 or TRBV12-4 and TRBJ2-2; TCRdb proposes TRBD1, but this gene call is untestable without DNA. CDR3 length: 15 amino acids.